Following are 9 T cell receptor beta chains from one sample sequenced in a study of CD8+ T cells in alopecia areata. Treatment of the sample: oral pan-JAK inhibitor, 5-10 mg twice daily. RNA was extracted and reverse transcribed into cDNA as the sequencing template. This table comes from immunoSEQ multiplex PCR, and its TCRdb copy is limited to in-frame clones, with some not included. This sample carries over 85,000 clones, over 70% of them seen once, and the ten largest clones take roughly 17%. This material consisted of CD8+ T cells sorted from blood, taken around week 46, from a patient treated with tofacitinib. These receptors all come from a human donor with alopecia areata.

The chain joins TRBV29-1 to TRBJ2-5; D unresolved. The end of the DNA aligns better with TRBJ2-7, so the J call may be wrong. This CDR3 spans 11 amino acids. Germline values: CDR1 SQVTM, CDR2 ANQGSEA. CDR3 protein: CSGVIRYEQYF. CDR3 nucleotides: TGCAGCGGAGTAATTCGCTACGAGCAGTACTTC.

The chain couples TRBV7-9 to TRBJ2-7; a possible D gene is TRBD1 (7 bases). The V end was cut by 5 bases, the J end by 0 bases, with 14 bases between. The CDR3 sequence is 15 residues long. Germline loops: CDR1 SEHNR, CDR2 FQNEAQ (reference sequence). The CDR3 spells CASSQAGQNSYEQYF. CDR3 coding DNA: TGTGCCAGCAGCCAGGCGGGACAGAACTCCTACGAGCAGTACTTC.

The rearrangement joins TRBV7-2 to TRBJ1-2, with D possibly TRBD1 on 6 matching bases. V was pared by 3 bases and J by 4 bases, with 15 bases between. Per the germline V gene, CDR1 is SGHTA and CDR2 is FQGNSA. This CDR3 comprises 15 residues. CDR3 residues: CASSFMPRGSYGYTF. In DNA form, the CDR3 reads TGTGCCAGCAGCTTTATGCCCAGGGGCTCCTATGGCTACACCTTC.

The CDR3 protein is CASSILATGQETQYF. The DNA for the CDR3 is TGTGCCAGCAGTATACTAGCGACGGGCCAAGAGACCCAGTACTTC. The rearrangement links TRBV7-6 to TRBJ2-5, with 7 bases that match TRBD2. Germline V lookup: CDR1 SGHVS, CDR2 FNYEAQ. Trimming took 6 bases from V and 1 from J; bases not matched to a gene: 8. The CDR3 sequence is 15 residues long.

This chain links TRBV2 with TRBJ2-5; 7 bases align to TRBD1. J was trimmed by 2 bases and V by 3 bases; bases with no gene match: 9. Germline lookup yields CDR1 SNHLY and CDR2 FYNNEI. This CDR3 region has 16 residues. The chain's CDR3 is CASSESHTGDQETQYF. The CDR3 DNA sequence: TGTGCCAGCAGTGAGTCCCATACAGGGGATCAAGAGACCCAGTACTTC.

This clone was observed once. V usage is TRBV9 and J usage is TRBJ1-1; 7 nucleotides match TRBD1. Germline V CDR1 and CDR2: SGDLS, YYNGEE. With V trimmed by 2 bases and J by 6 bases, 4 bases remained unmatched. The CDR3 totals 13 residues. The CDR3: CASSVGQASEAFF. For the CDR3, the DNA is TGTGCCAGCAGCGTTGGACAGGCGTCTGAAGCTTTCTTT.

The chain links TRBV7-6 to TRBJ2-3; TRBD1 is a possible D gene (6 bases). V lost 5 bases, J lost 2 bases, and 14 bases lay in between. Germline lookup yields CDR1 SGHVS and CDR2 FNYEAQ. CDR3 length: 15 residues. The CDR3 nucleotides are TGTGCCAGCAGCCCTGGGACATCCTACACAGATACGCAGTATTTT. It codes for CASSPGTSYTDTQYF. The complete variable domain, with remaining parts taken from reference TRBV7-6 and TRBJ2-3, reads GAGVSQSPRYKVTKRGQDVALRCDPISGHVSLYWYRQALGQGPEFLTYFNYEAQQDKSGLPNDRFSAERPEGSISTLTIQRTEQRDSAMYRCASSPGTSYTDTQYFGPGTRLTVL.

The chain combines TRBV14 with TRBJ2-7; 7 nucleotides match TRBD1. Germline trimming cut 3 bases from V and 3 bases from J; bases unmatched to any gene: 2. The CDR3 covers 13 residues. Germline CDR1 SGHDN, CDR2 FVKESK. CDR3 region: CASSQTGNYEQYF. CDR3 nucleotides: TGTGCCAGCAGCCAGACAGGGAACTACGAGCAGTACTTC.

The gene calls are TRBV4-3 and TRBJ2-7, with unresolved D. CDR1 LGHNA and CDR2 YSLEER come from the germline V gene. V was clipped by 0 bases and J by 3 bases, with 9 bases between them. The CDR3 runs 14 residues. For the CDR3, the DNA is TGCGCCAGCAGCCAAGACGCTGGGAACTACGAGCAGTACTTC. It yields the protein CASSQDAGNYEQYF.